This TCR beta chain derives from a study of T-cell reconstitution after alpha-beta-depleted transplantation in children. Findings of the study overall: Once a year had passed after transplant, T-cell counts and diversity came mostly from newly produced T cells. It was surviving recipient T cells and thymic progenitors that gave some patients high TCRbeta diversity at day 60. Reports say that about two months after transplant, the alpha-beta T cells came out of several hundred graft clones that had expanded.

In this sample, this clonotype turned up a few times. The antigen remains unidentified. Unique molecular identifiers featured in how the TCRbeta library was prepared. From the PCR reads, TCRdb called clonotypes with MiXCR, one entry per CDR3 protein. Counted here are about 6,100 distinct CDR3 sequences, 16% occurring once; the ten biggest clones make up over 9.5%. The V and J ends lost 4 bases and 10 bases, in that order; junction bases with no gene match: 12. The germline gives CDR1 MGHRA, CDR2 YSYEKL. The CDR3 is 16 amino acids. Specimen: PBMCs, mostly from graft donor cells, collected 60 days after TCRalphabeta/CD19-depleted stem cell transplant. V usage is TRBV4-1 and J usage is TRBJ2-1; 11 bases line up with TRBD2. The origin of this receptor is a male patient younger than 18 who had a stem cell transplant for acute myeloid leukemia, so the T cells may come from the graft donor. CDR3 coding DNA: TGCGCCAGCAGCCGCCCGACTAGCGGGGCCCGGGGCGAGCAGTTCTTC. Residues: CASSRPTSGARGEQFF.